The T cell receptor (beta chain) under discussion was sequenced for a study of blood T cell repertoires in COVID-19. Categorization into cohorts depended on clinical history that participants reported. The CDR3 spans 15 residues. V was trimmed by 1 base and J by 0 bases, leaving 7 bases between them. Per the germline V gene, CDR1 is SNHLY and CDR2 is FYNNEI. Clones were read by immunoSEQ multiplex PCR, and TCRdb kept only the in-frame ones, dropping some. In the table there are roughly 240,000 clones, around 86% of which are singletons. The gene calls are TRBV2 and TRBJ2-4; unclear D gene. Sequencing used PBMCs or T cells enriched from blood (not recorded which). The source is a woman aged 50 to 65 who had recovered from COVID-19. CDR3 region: CASSEGPRAKNIQYF. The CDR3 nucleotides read TGTGCCAGCAGTGAAGGCCCTAGAGCCAAAAACATTCAGTACTTC. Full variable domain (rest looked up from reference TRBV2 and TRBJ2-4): EPEVTQTPSHQVTQMGQEVILRCVPISNHLYFYWYRQILGQKVEFLVSFYNNEISEKSEIFDDQFSVERPDGSNFTLKIRSTKLEDSAMYFCASSEGPRAKNIQYFGAGTRLSVL.